Following are 20 T cell receptor beta chains from one sample sequenced in a study of blood T cell repertoires in COVID-19 (dated by TCRdb to 2018 to 2021). Receptor libraries were prepared by the immunoSEQ multiplex PCR assay. The source is immuneACCESS, and TCRdb retained only in-frame sequences with V and J called. Part of the clones is not carried over; for the studies checked, unresolved V genes explain less than half of this, and the remainder is unexplained. This sample is represented by approximately 500,000 clones; 80% to 90% of them were singletons. 0.9% of the sample comes from the top ten. Input material: peripheral blood. The receptors were sampled from a man aged 18 to 30 with COVID-19, enrolled during active disease.

The table lists this clone with a count of one. The chain is built from TRBV7-9 and TRBJ2-2; 8 nucleotides line up with TRBD2. The CDR3 length is 16 residues. Germline trimming cut 2 bases from V and 5 bases from J; bases unmatched to any gene: 7. Germline CDR1 is SEHNR and CDR2 is FQNEAQ (reference sequence). The CDR3 reads CASSLLSGRGTGELFF. In DNA, the CDR3 is TGTGCCAGCAGCTTACTCAGCGGGAGAGGAACCGGGGAGCTGTTTTTT.

This clone came up once. The chain is built from TRBV5-1 and TRBJ2-1, with 8 positions matching TRBD1. The V segment lost 4 bases and the J segment 3 bases; nucleotides outside the gene matches: 3. CDR1 SGHRS and CDR2 YFSETQ come from the germline V gene. This CDR3 spans 14 amino acids. DNA of the CDR3: TGCGCCAGCAGCCCGGGACAGGTCTACAATGAGCAGTTCTTC. Amino acids: CASSPGQVYNEQFF.

A word on this clone: Other DNA sequences in the sample encode the same CDR3. The chain carries TRBV13 and TRBJ2-7; weak D call: TRBD2 (5 bases). The CDR3 runs to 13 residues. Trimming left V 6 bases short and J 2 bases short, with 11 bases between. Germline V lookup: CDR1 PRHDT, CDR2 FYEKMQ (reference sequence). CDR3 residues: CASSLTGTYEQYF. The CDR3, as DNA: TGTGCCAGCAGTTTGACGGGGACCTACGAGCAGTACTTC.

The J gene is TRBJ1-1, the V gene TRBV2; no clear D. CDR1 SNHLY and CDR2 FYNNEI come from the germline V gene. The germline V and J ends were trimmed by 2 bases and 3 bases, with 7 bases remaining between them. This CDR3 has 13 amino acids. The DNA for the CDR3 is TGTGCCAGCAGTGAACAGTTGGACACTGAAGCTTTCTTT. It is translated as CASSEQLDTEAFF.

The chain carries TRBV7-2 and TRBJ2-7; the D is unclear. The germline CDR1 and CDR2 sequences are SGHTA and FQGNSA. Trimming removed 1 base at V and 2 bases at J, with 12 bases between. The CDR3 contains 15 residues. The CDR3 DNA reads as TGTGCCAGCAGCTTAGAAGTCTTTAGCACCTACGAGCAGTACTTC. Its translation is CASSLEVFSTYEQYF.

The chain has TRBV27 and TRBJ2-7, with 9 bases identical to TRBD1. Per the germline V gene, CDR1 is MNHEY and CDR2 is SMNVEV (reference sequence). Trimming took 4 bases from V and 4 from J; bases not matched to a gene: 2. The CDR3 consists of 13 residues. The CDR3 sequence is CASSSQGAYEQYF. CDR3 bases: TGTGCCAGCAGTTCACAGGGGGCATACGAGCAGTACTTC.

V is TRBV4-2 and J is TRBJ1-2; 7 positions agree with TRBD1. Germline V gene sequence: CDR1 LGHNA, CDR2 YNFKEQ. There are 16 residues in the CDR3. V was clipped by 4 bases and J by 3 bases; unmatched bases: 11. The CDR3 DNA is TGTGCCAGCAGCCTTTCAACTGTCAGGGGGGACTATGGCTACACCTTC. Translated: CASSLSTVRGDYGYTF.

The chain couples TRBV4-1 to TRBJ2-2; D unresolved. Germline V gene data show CDR1 as MGHRA and CDR2 as YSYEKL. The CDR3 is made up of 13 amino acids. The V end lost 1 base, the J end lost 6 bases, and 6 bases lay between the germline ends. This chain's CDR3 is CASSQVQSGELFF. CDR3 DNA sequence: TGCGCCAGCAGCCAAGTGCAGTCCGGGGAGCTGTTTTTT.

For this clone: The same CDR3 arises from other DNA sequences in this sample as well. The rearrangement uses TRBV30 and TRBJ2-7; possible D gene TRBD1, 5 bases. Germline CDR1 GTSNPN, CDR2 SVGIG (reference sequence). Trimming cost V 2 bases and J 4 bases, with 9 bases left between them. The CDR3 has 12 residues. The CDR3 sequence: CAWSFGAYEQYF. The CDR3 nucleotides are TGTGCCTGGAGTTTTGGGGCTTACGAGCAGTACTTC.

J is TRBJ2-5 and V is TRBV14; 8 nucleotides line up with TRBD1. V was clipped by 1 base and J by 4 bases; unmatched bases: 5. CDR3 length equals 15 residues. Germline V gives CDR1 SGHDN, CDR2 FVKESK. CDR3 nucleotide sequence: TGTGCCAGCAGCCAAGGACAGGGGTCGCTAGAGACCCAGTACTTC. Protein product: CASSQGQGSLETQYF.

The table lists this clone with a count of one. The gene calls are TRBV19 and TRBJ1-5; D unclear. The V end was cut by 5 bases, the J end by 1 base, with 9 bases between. This CDR3 has 14 residues. Germline assignment: CDR1 LNHDA and CDR2 SQIVND (reference sequence). DNA of the CDR3: TGTGCCAGTAGTTACCCTGGCAGCAATCAGCCCCAGCATTTT. Amino acid sequence: CASSYPGSNQPQHF.

The genes are TRBV5-1 and TRBJ2-1; 7 positions match TRBD1. Germline CDR1 and CDR2: SGHRS and YFSETQ. The CDR3 is 16 amino acids. The V and J ends lost 0 bases and 2 bases, in that order; junction bases with no gene match: 5. The CDR3 region has the DNA TGCGCCAGCAGCTTGGACAGGCAGGGGGCCTACAATGAGCAGTTCTTC. The encoded protein is CASSLDRQGAYNEQFF.

This clone was observed a few times. The CDR3 loop is CASSLSVSGTGHYEQYF. In DNA form, the CDR3 reads TGTGCCAGCAGCTTATCGGTGTCGGGGACAGGCCACTACGAGCAGTACTTC. V is TRBV7-8 and J is TRBJ2-7; 8 nucleotides line up with TRBD1. Losses at the gene ends were 2 bases for V and 3 bases for J; bases not matched to a gene: 12. CDR3 length equals 17 residues. Germline V gene data show CDR1 as SGHVS and CDR2 as FQNEAQ.

The V and J genes are TRBV4-1 and TRBJ2-7; 8 bases agree with TRBD2. The CDR3 covers 16 residues. The V gene's germline CDR1 is MGHRA and CDR2 YSYEKL. Unmatched junction bases numbered 6, after V lost 0 bases and J lost 2 bases. The CDR3 nucleotides read TGCGCCAGCAGCCAAGATAGGACGGGGGGGACCTACGAGCAGTACTTC. Amino acid sequence: CASSQDRTGGTYEQYF.

CDR3 region: CASSRGPEGYTF. In nucleotides, the CDR3 is TGTGCCAGCAGCCGCGGTCCAGAAGGCTACACCTTC. The V call is TRBV2, the J call TRBJ1-2; D not resolved. V was trimmed by 6 bases and J by 8 bases, leaving 13 bases between them. Germline V gives CDR1 SNHLY, CDR2 FYNNEI. The CDR3 sequence is 12 residues long. Based on the CDR3 plus reference TRBV2 and TRBJ1-2, the full variable domain is EPEVTQTPSHQVTQMGQEVILRCVPISNHLYFYWYRQILGQKVEFLVSFYNNEISEKSEIFDDQFSVERPDGSNFTLKIRSTKLEDSAMYFCASSRGPEGYTFGSGTRLTVV.

The chain employs TRBV6-5 and TRBJ1-6; a weak D match, TRBD1 (5 bases). The CDR3 contains 15 residues. Germline V CDR1 and CDR2: MNHEY, SVGAGI. V lost 2 bases, J lost 9 bases, and 14 bases lay in between. The CDR3 DNA is TGTGCCAGCAGTTACGAAGCAGGGATCGGTTCACCCCTCCACTTT. This codes for CASSYEAGIGSPLHF.

The chain carries TRBV27 and TRBJ2-2, with 15 nucleotides matching TRBD2. The V and J ends lost 8 bases and 7 bases, in that order; junction bases with no gene match: 14. This CDR3 comprises 18 residues. CDR1 and CDR2 (germline): MNHEY, SMNVEV (reference sequence). CDR3 loop: CASSTRGGLAGGVGELFF. DNA for the CDR3: TGTGCCAGCTCGACCCGGGGGGGACTAGCGGGAGGAGTCGGGGAGCTGTTTTTT.

This clone was observed once. The V and J genes are TRBV7-9 and TRBJ2-4; a possible D gene is TRBD2 (6 bases). The CDR3 length is 16 residues. Germline CDR1 reads SEHNR; CDR2 reads FQNEAQ (reference sequence). The V and J ends lost 1 base and 3 bases respectively, with 13 bases between them. In DNA form, the CDR3 reads TGTGCCAGCAGCTTAGGCAGAATGGGGGGCAAAAACATTCAGTACTTC. It translates to CASSLGRMGGKNIQYF.

The sample holds a few counts of this clone. The sample carries other DNA sequences with the same CDR3. The V and J genes are TRBV12-3 or TRBV12-4 and TRBJ2-7, with D perhaps matching TRBD1 (6 bases). V was clipped by 3 bases and J by 4 bases, with 7 bases between them. The CDR3 sequence is 12 residues long. CDR3 amino acids: CASSFRGYEQYF. The DNA for the CDR3 is TGTGCCAGCAGTTTTAGGGGGTACGAGCAGTACTTC.

CDR3: CASSQQGTPTEAFF. CDR3 in DNA: TGTGCCAGCAGCCAACAGGGGACCCCCACTGAAGCTTTCTTT. The gene calls are TRBV3-1 (or the pseudogene TRBV3-2) and TRBJ1-1, with D tentatively TRBD1 (6 bases). Germline assignment: CDR1 LGHDT and CDR2 YNNKEL (reference sequence). The CDR3 runs to 14 residues. V was cut by 2 bases and J by 4 bases, with 11 bases left in between.